Included here is one TCR beta chain sequence, with context. Its antigen specificity is not known. One base away there is no much larger clone; base qualities are not given. The protocol used for the library was the immunoSEQ multiplex PCR assay. Following the manufacturer's protocol, the hsTCRB Kit was used to amplify rearranged TCR beta chain sequences. Sequencing of TCRB libraries was carried out on an Illumina MiSeq. The paper's processing steps were these. The proprietary platform of the kit vendor was used for demultiplexing, trimming and gene mapping. This is the immuneACCESS table as TCRdb keeps it, with only in-frame sequences that have V and J called. A part of the clones is gone; compared with another copy, unresolved V genes explain less than half, and the rest is unexplained. That table gives V, J and clone size, and the DNA gave D and trimming. The sample has about 50,000 clones on record, 92% of them singletons. 2% to 2.5% of the sample rests with the top ten.

The germline V gene encodes CDR1 SGHTA and CDR2 FQGTGA. At the junction V is shortened by 2 bases and J by 0 bases; bases outside the gene matches: 8. The CDR3 starts with the cysteine, ends with the phenylalanine, and has 17 residues. This entry keeps only the CDR3 DNA: 51 bases, framed from base 1. According to the study, the label for this sample's time point signals: week 35, safety follow-up. Each vaccine dose was 300 ug of a 20-mer mutant IDH1 peptide in Montanide, given subcutaneously with topical imiquimod. Eight vaccinations were administered to patients in weeks 1, 3, 5, 7, 11, 15, 19 and 23, corresponding to visits V03 through V10. Newly diagnosed WHO grade 3 or 4 IDH1-mutant astrocytomas showing loss of nuclear ATRX were present in the donors. The samples were drawn from NOA16, a multicentre, single-arm, open-label phase I trial in Germany that tested a mutant IDH1 peptide vaccine in humans for the first time. The DNeasy Blood and Tissue Kit was used to extract genomic DNA from EDTA blood for TCRB sequencing.

This sample is drawn from a study of a mutant IDH1 vaccine in newly diagnosed glioma (dated by TCRdb to about 2021). Background on the whole study: Vaccination started 4-6 weeks after radiotherapy alone, or was given together with temozolomide cycles in the groups whose treatment included chemotherapy. Of the roughly 34 treated patients, roughly 62% were male and approximately 38% were female, and the mean age was roughly 40 years. Before enrollment, patients had received standard therapy of radiotherapy alone, temozolomide alone, or radiochemotherapy with temozolomide; most received the combination. Visit V12 was the week-35 safety follow-up and visit V13 was the week-47 end of study. Six visits were used for peripheral blood collection: V03 (baseline), V05, V07, V10, V12 and V13. Longitudinal TCRB deep sequencing was done for about two dozen treated patients, wherever samples were available for exploratory analyses.

Results the study describes overall, beyond this receptor: According to the authors, sample limitations meant that analyses of patient blood samples could not be reproduced. Across multiple MHC alleles, vaccine-induced immune responses were seen in just over 90% of patients. Availability determined which PBMC samples were chosen for TCRB deep sequencing. Pseudoprogression seemed to be unrelated to changes in the top peripheral T cell clonotypes found by TCRB sequencing.

The clonotype comes from a middle-aged man with glioma. This specimen was PBMCs, taken from a glioma patient whose treatment included an IDH1 peptide vaccine. The chain links TRBV7-3 with TRBJ2-3; TRBD2 fits 7 bases in the junction. The sequenced DNA is TGTGCCAGCAGCTTAGTGGGAGGGTCCCCTAGCACAGATACGCAGTATTTT. This sequence encodes CASSLVGGSPSTDTQYF.